This T cell receptor (beta chain) came from a study of blood T cell repertoires in COVID-19. Study summary: Whether acute or convalescent, the COVID-19 samples came from the United States, Italy and Spain. Sources were T cells, B-cell-depleted T cells, or PBMCs; the material itself was cDNA or gDNA.

Methods used by the authors: For nucleated cells, counts were estimated from reference gene primer amplification. Profiled with immunoSEQ multiplex PCR; TCRdb holds only in-frame clones, not every one. The V and J calls and clone size come from that table; D and trimming were worked out from the DNA. The repertoire holds about 210,000 clones, with around 80% as singletons. The V and J ends lost 3 bases and 9 bases respectively, with 12 bases between them. The CDR3 totals 13 residues. Germline lookup yields CDR1 MNHEY and CDR2 SMNVEV (reference sequence). Sequences were obtained from peripheral blood. This TCR was recovered from a man aged 50 to 59 with active or convalescent COVID-19. This chain uses TRBV27 with TRBJ2-1; perhaps TRBD1 as D (5 bases). The CDR3 sequence: CASSFRGLAEQFF. CDR3 DNA: TGTGCCAGCAGTTTTAGGGGTCTGGCTGAGCAGTTCTTC.